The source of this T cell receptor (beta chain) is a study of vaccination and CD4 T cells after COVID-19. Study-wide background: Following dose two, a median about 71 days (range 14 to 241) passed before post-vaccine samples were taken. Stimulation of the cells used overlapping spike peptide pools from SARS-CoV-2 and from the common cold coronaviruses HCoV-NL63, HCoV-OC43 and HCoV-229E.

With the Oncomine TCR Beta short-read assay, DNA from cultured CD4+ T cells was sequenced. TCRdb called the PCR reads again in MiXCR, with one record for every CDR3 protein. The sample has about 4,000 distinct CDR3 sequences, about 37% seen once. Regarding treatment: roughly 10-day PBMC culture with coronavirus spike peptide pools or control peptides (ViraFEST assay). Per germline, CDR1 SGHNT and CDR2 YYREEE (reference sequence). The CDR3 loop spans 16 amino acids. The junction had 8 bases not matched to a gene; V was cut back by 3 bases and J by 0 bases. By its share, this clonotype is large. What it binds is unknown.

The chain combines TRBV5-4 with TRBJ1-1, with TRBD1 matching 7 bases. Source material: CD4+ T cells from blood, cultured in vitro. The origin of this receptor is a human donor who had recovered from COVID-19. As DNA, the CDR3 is TGTGCCAGCAGCTACCCACAGGGGACGATGAACACTGAAGCTTTCTTT. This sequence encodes CASSYPQGTMNTEAFF.